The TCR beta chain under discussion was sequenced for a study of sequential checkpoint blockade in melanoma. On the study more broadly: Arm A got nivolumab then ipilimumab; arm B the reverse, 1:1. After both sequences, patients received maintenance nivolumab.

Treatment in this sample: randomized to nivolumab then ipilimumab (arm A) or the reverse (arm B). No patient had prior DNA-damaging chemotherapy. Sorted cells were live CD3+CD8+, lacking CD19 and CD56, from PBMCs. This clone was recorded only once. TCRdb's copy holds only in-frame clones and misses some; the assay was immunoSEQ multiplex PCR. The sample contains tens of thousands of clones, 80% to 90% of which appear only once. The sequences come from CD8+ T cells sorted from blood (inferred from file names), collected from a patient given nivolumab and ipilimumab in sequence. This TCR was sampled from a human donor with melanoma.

DNA for the CDR3: TGCGCCAGCAGCACCGGGGAGAACTACGAGCAGTACTTC. The encoded protein is CASSTGENYEQYF. J is TRBJ2-7 and V is TRBV5-1, with D possibly being TRBD2 (5 bases). V gave up 4 bases and J gave up 3 bases, with 11 bases separating them. CDR1 SGHRS and CDR2 YFSETQ come from the germline V gene. The CDR3 sequence is 13 residues long.